This T cell receptor (beta chain) was identified during a study of identifying expanded T cells in peripheral blood. This CDR3 is 14 amino acids long. Unmatched junction bases numbered 10, after V lost 7 bases and J lost 8 bases. Germline CDR1 SGHTA, CDR2 FQGNSA. For this clone: Antigen: not known.

Libraries were prepared by immunoSEQ multiplex PCR; TCRdb keeps only in-frame clonotypes and omits some of them. The table includes around 120,000 clones, roughly 89% detected once. No infections or other immune events were documented during collection. Findings of the study overall: Technical replicates showed about 1.1 changed clones; approximately 2 weeks roughly 16; four weeks 19.

The TCR was taken from a person aged 18 to 70 in good health. This chain links TRBV7-2 with TRBJ2-4, with TRBD1 matching 8 bases. Sequencing was performed on blood. The CDR3 here is CASTLTGVRDIQYF. CDR3 DNA: TGTGCCAGCACCTTGACAGGGGTTAGGGACATTCAGTACTTC.